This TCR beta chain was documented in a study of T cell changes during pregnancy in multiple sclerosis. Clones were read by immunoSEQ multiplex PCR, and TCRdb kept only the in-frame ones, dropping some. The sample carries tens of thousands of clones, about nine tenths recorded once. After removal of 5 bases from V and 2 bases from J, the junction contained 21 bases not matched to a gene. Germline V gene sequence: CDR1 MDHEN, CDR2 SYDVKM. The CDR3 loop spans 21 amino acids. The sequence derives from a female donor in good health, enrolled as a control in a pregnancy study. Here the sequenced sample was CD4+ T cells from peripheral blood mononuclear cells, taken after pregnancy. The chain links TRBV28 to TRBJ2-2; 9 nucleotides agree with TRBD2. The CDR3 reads CASSAPWELAGNYKNTGELFF. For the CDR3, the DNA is TGTGCCAGCAGTGCCCCGTGGGAGCTAGCGGGAAACTATAAAAACACCGGGGAGCTGTTTTTT.